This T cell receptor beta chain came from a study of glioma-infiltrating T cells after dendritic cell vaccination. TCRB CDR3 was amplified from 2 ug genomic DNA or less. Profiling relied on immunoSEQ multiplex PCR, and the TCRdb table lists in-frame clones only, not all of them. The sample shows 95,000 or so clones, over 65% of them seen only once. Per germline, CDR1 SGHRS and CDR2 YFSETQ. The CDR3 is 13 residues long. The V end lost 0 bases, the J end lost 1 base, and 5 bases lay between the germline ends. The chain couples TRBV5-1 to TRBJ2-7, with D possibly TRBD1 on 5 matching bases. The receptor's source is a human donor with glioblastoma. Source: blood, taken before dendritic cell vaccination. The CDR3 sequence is CASSLEGSYEQYF. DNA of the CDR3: TGCGCCAGCAGCTTGGAGGGGTCCTACGAGCAGTACTTC.